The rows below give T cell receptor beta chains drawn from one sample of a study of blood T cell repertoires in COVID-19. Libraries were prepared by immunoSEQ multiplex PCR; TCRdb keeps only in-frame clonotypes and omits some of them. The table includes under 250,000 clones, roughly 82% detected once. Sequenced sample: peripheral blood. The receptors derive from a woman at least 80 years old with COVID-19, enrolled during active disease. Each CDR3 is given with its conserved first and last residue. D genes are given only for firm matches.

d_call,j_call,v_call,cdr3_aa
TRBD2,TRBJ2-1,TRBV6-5,CASERGPYNEQFF
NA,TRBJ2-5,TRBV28,CASSTTAYQETQYF
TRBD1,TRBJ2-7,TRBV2,CATRPQGALYEQYF
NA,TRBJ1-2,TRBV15,CATSRDRAYGYTF
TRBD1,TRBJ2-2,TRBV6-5,CASSSWTGGTGELFF
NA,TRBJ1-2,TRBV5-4,CASSLAGPNYGYTF
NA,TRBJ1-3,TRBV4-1,CASSQDYQNPGNTIYF
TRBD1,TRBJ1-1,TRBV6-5,CASSLRWTGLYF
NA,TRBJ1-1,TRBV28,CASRQGRGNTEAFF
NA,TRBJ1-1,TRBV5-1,CASSLAPTEAFF
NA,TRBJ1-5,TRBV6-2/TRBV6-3,CASSYTLGQGNQPQHF
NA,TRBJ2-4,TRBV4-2,CASSRGRSGNIQYF
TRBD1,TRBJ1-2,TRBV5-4,CASSPTGTDYGYTF
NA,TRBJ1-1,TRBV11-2,CASSLRQLYMNTEAFF
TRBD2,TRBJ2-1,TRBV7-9,CASSSWASGVNEQFF
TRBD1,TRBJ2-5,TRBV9,CASSGRDRFWETQYF
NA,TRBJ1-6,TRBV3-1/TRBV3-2,CASSQDYGGSPLHF
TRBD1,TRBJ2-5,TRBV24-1,CATSDPEGAGETQYF
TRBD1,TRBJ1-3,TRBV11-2,CASSAGQVHSGNTIYF
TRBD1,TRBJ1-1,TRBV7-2,CASTSQGNTEAFF
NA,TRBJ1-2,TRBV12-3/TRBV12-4,CASSSRQAHGYTF
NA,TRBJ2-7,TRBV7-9,CASSFTQGDYEQYF
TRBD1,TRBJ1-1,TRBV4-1,CASSRPGQGSSEAFF
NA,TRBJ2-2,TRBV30,CAWSRQGTGELFF
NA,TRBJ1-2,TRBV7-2,CASSYSGEGYTF
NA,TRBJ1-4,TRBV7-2,CASSFSGEKLFF
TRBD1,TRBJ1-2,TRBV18,CASSPRQDRVDGYTF
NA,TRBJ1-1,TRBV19,CASRAGSALTEAFF
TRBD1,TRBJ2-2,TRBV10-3,CAIAPGQTNTGELFF
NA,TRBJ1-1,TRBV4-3,CASSQEPGIGAEAFF
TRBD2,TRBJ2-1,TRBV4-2,CASSQAPSGGSYNEQFF
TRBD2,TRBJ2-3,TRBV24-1,CATSDARGGSSRTQYF
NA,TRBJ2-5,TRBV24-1,CATSGPSLQGETQYF
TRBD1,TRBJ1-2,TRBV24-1,CATSDAGGNYGYTF
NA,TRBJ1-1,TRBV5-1,CASSYDRRVDTEAFF
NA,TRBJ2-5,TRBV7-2,CASSLVGSPQETQYF
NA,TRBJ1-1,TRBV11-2,CASSVQGVNTEAFF
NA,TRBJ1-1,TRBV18,CASSRQGARAEAFF
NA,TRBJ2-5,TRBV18,CASSPPSRAETQYF
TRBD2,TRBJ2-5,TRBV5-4,CASSFGTSGVETQYF
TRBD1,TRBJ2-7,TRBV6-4,CASSRRQGGEQYF
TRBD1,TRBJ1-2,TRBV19,CATTGAGGVYGYTF
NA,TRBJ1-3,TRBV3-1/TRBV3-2,CASSPLGGAGNTIYF
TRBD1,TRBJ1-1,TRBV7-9,CASSFGTENTEAFF
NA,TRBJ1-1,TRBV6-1,CASSAAGTEAFF
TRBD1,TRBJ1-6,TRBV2,CASRDRTGDNSPLHF
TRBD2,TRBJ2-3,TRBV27,CASRDGLAGWDTQYF
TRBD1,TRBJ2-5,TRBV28,CASSNTGGMKETQYF
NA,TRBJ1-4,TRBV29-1,CSVLGKGGEKLFF
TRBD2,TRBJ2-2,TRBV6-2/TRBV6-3,CASSYRVAGVSGELFF
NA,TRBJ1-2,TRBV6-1,CASTLIPGYGYTF
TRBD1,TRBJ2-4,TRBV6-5,CASLQGVKNIQYF
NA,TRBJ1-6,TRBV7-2,CASSSTGQTPNSPLHF
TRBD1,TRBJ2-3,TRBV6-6,CASSRQGSTDTQYF
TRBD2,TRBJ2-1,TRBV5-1,CASSPVVTSGGGDEQFF